These 16 T cell receptor beta chains were all obtained from the same sample, sequenced in a study of vaccination and CD4 T cells after COVID-19. These receptors lack a known antigen. The study sequenced cultured CD4+ T cell DNA using the Oncomine TCR Beta short-read assay. TCRdb re-derived calls from the PCR reads in MiXCR, one entry per CDR3 protein. This sample yields about 20,000 distinct CDR3 sequences, of which 70% are seen a single time; 5.5% belongs to the top ten. Treatment indicated: 10-day PBMC culture with coronavirus spike peptide pools or control peptides (ViraFEST assay). The source material was CD4+ T cells from blood, cultured in vitro. All receptors derive from a human donor who had recovered from COVID-19.

This chain links TRBV7-2 with TRBJ1-1, with D possibly being TRBD1 (5 bases). CDR3 size: 15 residues. Germline CDR1 and CDR2: SGHTA and FQGNSA. Trimming took 1 base from V and 10 from J, leaving 19 bases between them. CDR3 nucleotides: TGTGCCAGCAGCTTAGGGGGCGGGGGGTCGAGGACAGCTTTCTTT. Translating gives CASSLGGGGSRTAFF. Based on the CDR3 plus reference TRBV7-2 and TRBJ1-1, the full variable domain is GAGVSQSPSNKVTEKGKDVELRCDPISGHTALYWYRQSLGQGLEFLIYFQGNSAPDKSGLPSDRFSAERTGGSVSTLTIQRTQQEDSAVYLCASSLGGGGSRTAFFGQGTRLTVV.

For the CDR3, the DNA is TGTGCCAGTAGTATTAGGGGGACAGGGCTGAACACTGAAGCTTTCTTT. Its protein is CASSIRGTGLNTEAFF. The V call is TRBV19, the J call TRBJ1-1; 9 bases agree with TRBD1. The CDR3 runs to 16 residues. Germline trimming cut 3 bases from V and 0 bases from J; bases unmatched to any gene: 5. Germline-derived CDR1 and CDR2 are LNHDA and SQIVND (reference sequence). Drawing the rest from reference TRBV19 and TRBJ1-1, the complete variable domain is DGGITQSPKYLFRKEGQNVTLSCEQNLNHDAMYWYRQDPGQGLRLIYYSQIVNDFQKGDIAEGYSVSREKKESFPLTVTSAQKNPTAFYLCASSIRGTGLNTEAFFGQGTRLTVV.

This clonotype has a handful of counts. The chain combines TRBV6-2 or TRBV6-3 with TRBJ1-5; D is perhaps TRBD1 (5 bases). Germline assignment: CDR1 MNHEY and CDR2 SVGEGT. The CDR3 length is 18 residues. Trimming took off 5 bases at V and 2 bases at J, with 22 bases between the two ends. For the CDR3, the DNA is TGTGCCAGCAGTCCCGGACTAGGGACCATATTGGGCAATCAGCCCCAGCATTTT. Protein: CASSPGLGTILGNQPQHF.

The V gene is TRBV20-1, the J gene TRBJ2-7; 9 nucleotides agree with TRBD1. This CDR3 has 17 amino acids. The trim removed 3 bases at V and 0 bases at J, leaving 12 bases unmatched. The germline V gene has CDR1 DFQATT and CDR2 SNEGSKA (reference sequence). The CDR3 coding sequence is TGCAGTGCTAGTTTATTGGCACCGGGACAGGGCTCCTACGAGCAGTACTTC. Its protein is CSASLLAPGQGSYEQYF.

The gene calls are TRBV19 and TRBJ2-5; D not certain. This CDR3 region has 11 residues. CDR1 and CDR2 from the germline V gene are LNHDA and SQIVND (reference sequence). Trimming removed 3 bases at V and 5 bases at J, with 4 bases between. CDR3 coding DNA: TGTGCCAGTAGTATTAGGGAGACCCAGTACTTC. Its translation: CASSIRETQYF.

The chain employs TRBV24-1 and TRBJ2-1, with 8 bases lining up with TRBD1. The CDR3 is 16 amino acids. V lost 3 bases to trimming and J lost 4 bases; unmatched junction nucleotides: 7. CDR1 and CDR2 (germline): KGHDR, SFDVKD. The CDR3 coding sequence is TGTGCCACCAGTGATCCGTCAGGGGGCATATACAATGAGCAGTTCTTC. Encoded protein: CATSDPSGGIYNEQFF.

The chain has TRBV21-1 and TRBJ2-1; the table names TRBD2, a call not compared with the DNA. TRBV21-1 constitutes a pseudogene. The CDR3 covers 15 residues. The CDR3 DNA is TGTGCCAGCAGCACACTAGCGGGGAGCCAGGATGAGCAGTTCTTC. Translating gives CASSTLAGSQDEQFF.

The chain links TRBV6-1 to TRBJ2-7; 10 bases agree with TRBD2. The CDR3 has 14 residues. In germline, CDR1 is MNHNS, CDR2 SASEGT. V dropped 5 bases and J dropped 3; count of bases not matched to a gene: 4. CDR3 DNA: TGTGCCAGCAGTCGGACTAGCGGATTCTACGAGCAGTACTTC. Amino acids: CASSRTSGFYEQYF.

The gene calls are TRBV20-1 and TRBJ2-2, with 9 bases identical to TRBD2. Trimming removed 4 bases from V and 7 bases from J; junction bases left unmatched: 4. This CDR3 has 13 residues. CDR1 and CDR2 from the germline V gene are DFQATT and SNEGSKA (reference sequence). Here the CDR3 reads CSAIAGAFGELFF. CDR3 in DNA: TGCAGTGCTATAGCGGGAGCCTTCGGGGAGCTGTTTTTT.

CDR3 bases: TGTGCCAGCAGGGCCAGGGGGATTTTGAACACTGAAGCTTTCTTT. Its protein is CASRARGILNTEAFF. This chain uses TRBV6-4 with TRBJ1-1; 7 bases match TRBD1. J was trimmed by 0 bases and V by 6 bases; bases with no gene match: 7. Germline V lookup: CDR1 MRHNA, CDR2 SNTAGT. CDR3 length: 15 residues.

This sequence joins TRBV7-2 and TRBJ1-5; D is unresolved. The V and J ends lost 3 bases and 7 bases respectively, with 16 bases between them. The germline gives CDR1 SGHTA, CDR2 FQGNSA. The CDR3 spans 15 residues. As DNA, the CDR3 is TGTGCCAGCAGCTTGGCCCCCCGGGTAAGGCAGCCCCAGCATTTT. Translation: CASSLAPRVRQPQHF.

The V call is TRBV7-9, the J call TRBJ2-3; 10 bases align to TRBD2. Germline V CDR1 and CDR2: SEHNR, FQNEAQ (reference sequence). This CDR3 is built from 16 residues. The V segment lost 4 bases and the J segment 4 bases; nucleotides outside the gene matches: 8. CDR3 sequence: CASSSRLAGLSDTQYF. CDR3 DNA: TGTGCCAGCAGCTCTAGACTAGCGGGCCTTTCAGATACGCAGTATTTT.

This clonotype was seen just once. V gene TRBV6-1 combines with J gene TRBJ1-3, with TRBD1 matching over 10 bases. The CDR3 has 14 amino acids. After removal of 5 bases from V and 4 bases from J, the junction contained 2 bases not matched to a gene. Germline V gene data show CDR1 as MNHNS and CDR2 as SASEGT. Written as DNA, the CDR3 is TGTGCCAGCAGTATGACAGGGGGCGGAAACACCATATATTTT. Protein product: CASSMTGGGNTIYF.

In regard to this clonotype: A read error may account for a junction end that differs from germline. DNA for the CDR3: TGTGCTAGCAGCTTAGCCGGATCGTACGAGCAGTACTTC. Translated, it gives CASSLAGSYEQYF. The chain links TRBV7-7 to TRBJ2-7; no firm D call. CDR3 length: 13 amino acids. Germline CDR1 reads SSHAT; CDR2 reads FNYEAQ (reference sequence).

The chain uses TRBV7-2 and TRBJ2-5; no firm D call. Trimming removed 7 bases from V and 1 base from J, with 10 bases in between. Germline CDR1 SGHTA, CDR2 FQGNSA. The CDR3 is 13 residues long. DNA of the CDR3: TGTGCCAGCACCACTTACTCCCAAGAGACCCAGTACTTC. Its protein is CASTTYSQETQYF. The full variable domain, rest sourced from reference TRBV7-2 and TRBJ2-5, is GAGVSQSPSNKVTEKGKDVELRCDPISGHTALYWYRQSLGQGLEFLIYFQGNSAPDKSGLPSDRFSAERTGGSVSTLTIQRTQQEDSAVYLCASTTYSQETQYFGPGTRLLVL.

V is TRBV11-2 and J is TRBJ2-5; tentative D call: TRBD1 (6 bases). V was trimmed by 4 bases and J by 0 bases, leaving 12 bases between them. The CDR3 extends over 15 amino acids. Per germline, CDR1 SGHAT and CDR2 FQNNGV. In DNA form, the CDR3 reads TGTGCCAGCAGCTATTCAGGGGTAAACCAAGAGACCCAGTACTTC. Protein: CASSYSGVNQETQYF. Based on the CDR3 plus reference TRBV11-2 and TRBJ2-5, the full variable domain is EAGVAQSPRYKIIEKRQSVAFWCNPISGHATLYWYQQILGQGPKLLIQFQNNGVVDDSQLPKDRFSAERLKGVDSTLKIQPAKLEDSAVYLCASSYSGVNQETQYFGPGTRLLVL.